This note documents a single T cell receptor (beta chain) sequence. Its antigen is still unknown. After re-calling the 10x single-cell sequencing reads, TCRdb lists one entry per CDR3 protein, DNA absent. The sample's table shows around 1,200 distinct CDR3 sequences. The data were taken from a study of CD8 T cells in cerebrospinal fluid in Alzheimer's disease. As for the study in general: Two single-cell methods, plate-based nested PCR and droplet-based sequencing, assessed CSF clonal expansion.

Germline V CDR1 and CDR2: SGHTA, FQGNSA. This CDR3 has 14 residues. Study-wide results and caveats: Expanded clones of at least 3% were commoner in Alzheimer's patients than healthy subjects.

This clonotype was obtained from a human donor with Parkinson's disease. The genes are TRBV7-2 and TRBJ2-3; checking the TCRdb D call of TRBD2 is not possible without DNA. Sequences were obtained from cerebrospinal fluid. The CDR3 sequence: CASSLGLEVDTQYF.